One and the same sample provided the 28 T cell receptor beta chains below, sequenced in a study of T cell responses to AZD1222 COVID-19 vaccine. Profiled with immunoSEQ multiplex PCR; TCRdb holds only in-frame clones, not every one. Of around 170,000 clones in the sample, just over 90% were seen once. Sequencing used peripheral blood, obtained on day 0 of AZD1222 vaccination. These receptors all stem from an adult in good health.

J is TRBJ1-1 and V is TRBV11-2; tentatively, D is TRBD1 (6 bases). V was cut by 2 bases and J by 4 bases, with 17 bases left in between. The CDR3 runs 16 residues. From germline, CDR1 is SGHAT and CDR2 FQNNGV. The CDR3 DNA sequence: TGTGCCAGCAGCTTATTGCCAGGGGCCAGGGGCACTGAAGCTTTCTTT. Translating gives CASSLLPGARGTEAFF.

The rearrangement uses TRBV11-3 and TRBJ1-4, with D possibly TRBD1 on 5 matching bases. The germline gives CDR1 SGHNT, CDR2 YENEEA. Trimming left V 7 bases short and J 8 bases short, with 20 bases between. The length of the CDR3 is 15 residues. CDR3 nucleotides: TGTGCCAGCATCCCTAGGGGCCAACGGGGGGAAAAACTGTTTTTT. It translates to CASIPRGQRGEKLFF.

The rearrangement links TRBV10-3 to TRBJ2-7, with TRBD2 as a possible D gene (6 bases). This CDR3 is built from 16 residues. Germline CDR1 and CDR2: ENHRY and SYGVKD. The V and J ends lost 7 bases and 4 bases respectively, with 23 bases between them. CDR3 DNA sequence: TGTGCCATCATTAAAATATCAGCGGCCGGGGGTTACGAGCAGTACTTC. This encodes CAIIKISAAGGYEQYF.

This chain connects TRBV4-2 to TRBJ1-1; D is uncertain. The V gene's germline CDR1 is LGHNA and CDR2 YNFKEQ. The V and J ends lost 0 bases and 3 bases respectively, with 11 bases between them. The CDR3 sequence is 15 residues long. In DNA, the CDR3 is TGTGCCAGCAGCCAAGATAGCGCAGGATACACTGAAGCTTTCTTT. Its protein product is CASSQDSAGYTEAFF.

The rearrangement uses TRBV5-1 and TRBJ2-2; a weak D match, TRBD2 (7 bases). Trimming removed 4 bases at V and 4 bases at J, with 20 bases between. The CDR3 totals 17 residues. Germline V gene sequence: CDR1 SGHRS, CDR2 YFSETQ. As DNA, the CDR3 is TGCGCCAGCAGCATGGGGGCGGGAGTCGCCTCCACCGGGGAGCTGTTTTTT. Protein sequence: CASSMGAGVASTGELFF.

The rearrangement uses TRBV11-1 and TRBJ2-7, with a tentative D call TRBD1 (6 bases). The V gene lost 1 base and the J gene lost 6 bases, with 10 bases spanning the gap. The CDR3 has 13 residues. Germline V gives CDR1 SGHAT, CDR2 FQDESV (reference sequence). The CDR3 loop is CASSLGQGSEQYF. The DNA for the CDR3 is TGTGCCAGCAGCTTAGGTCAGGGGTCCGAGCAGTACTTC.

The chain is built from TRBV19 and TRBJ2-1, with D possibly matching TRBD2 (6 bases). V was clipped by 10 bases and J by 6 bases, with 13 bases between them. CDR1 and CDR2 (germline): LNHDA, SQIVND (reference sequence). This CDR3 has 12 amino acids. The CDR3 region is CATTWRANEQFF. The DNA for the CDR3 is TGTGCCACTACTTGGAGGGCCAATGAGCAGTTCTTC.

The chain recombines TRBV28 with TRBJ1-3; possible D gene TRBD1, 6 bases. CDR3 length equals 13 residues. Germline V gives CDR1 MDHEN, CDR2 SYDVKM. The V gene lost 6 bases and the J gene lost 4 bases, with 10 bases spanning the gap. DNA for the CDR3: TGTGCCAGCAGCATGGGGGGCGGAAACACCATATATTTT. Its translation is CASSMGGGNTIYF.

V gene TRBV2 combines with J gene TRBJ1-2; D ambiguous. V lost 3 bases to trimming and J lost 2 bases, with 7 bases between them. The germline gives CDR1 SNHLY, CDR2 FYNNEI. The CDR3 extends over 13 amino acids. This CDR3 is CASSEGGNYGYTF. DNA of the CDR3: TGTGCCAGCAGTGAGGGCGGGAACTATGGCTACACCTTC.

This sequence joins TRBV27 and TRBJ2-7, with unresolved D. The V gene's germline CDR1 is MNHEY and CDR2 SMNVEV (reference sequence). The germline V and J ends were trimmed by 5 bases and 2 bases, with 10 bases remaining between them. The length of the CDR3 is 13 residues. CDR3 nucleotides: TGTGCCAGCAGTCAATTGCAGCCCTACGAGCAGTACTTC. The encoded protein is CASSQLQPYEQYF.

V is TRBV27 and J is TRBJ1-6; 11 bases are a match to TRBD1. The CDR3 is 15 residues long. Germline V gene lookup returns CDR1 MNHEY and CDR2 SMNVEV (reference sequence). With V trimmed by 4 bases and J by 10 bases, 6 bases remained unmatched. The CDR3: CASSSGTGGNSPLHF. CDR3 DNA: TGTGCCAGCAGTTCCGGGACAGGGGGTAACTCACCCCTCCACTTT.

The V call is TRBV28, the J call TRBJ2-7; D is perhaps TRBD2 (6 bases). The CDR3 consists of 17 residues. The V and J ends lost 8 bases and 4 bases respectively, with 27 bases between them. Germline V gives CDR1 MDHEN, CDR2 SYDVKM. CDR3 region: CASQRAGSGDGRYEQYF. CDR3 bases: TGTGCCAGCCAACGGGCAGGGTCGGGGGATGGAAGGTACGAGCAGTACTTC.

This clone was seen more than once but under ten times. The chain couples TRBV19 to TRBJ1-1; the match to TRBD1 covers 7 bases. This CDR3 region has 13 residues. V dropped 8 bases and J dropped 0; count of bases not matched to a gene: 3. The V gene's germline CDR1 is LNHDA and CDR2 SQIVND (reference sequence). The CDR3 protein is CASGDSLNTEAFF. In nucleotides, the CDR3 is TGTGCCAGTGGGGACAGCCTGAACACTGAAGCTTTCTTT.

This chain's CDR3 is CASSLSDEQFF. The CDR3 DNA reads as TGCGCCAGCAGCTTGAGCGATGAGCAGTTCTTC. The chain is built from TRBV5-1 and TRBJ2-1; unclear D gene. Trimming removed 1 base at V and 8 bases at J, with 4 bases between. Per the germline V gene, CDR1 is SGHRS and CDR2 is YFSETQ. The CDR3 is 11 residues long.

V is TRBV9 and J is TRBJ2-3; tentatively, D is TRBD2 (5 bases). The length of the CDR3 is 14 residues. V lost 4 bases and J lost 4, with 13 bases in between. Germline CDR1 reads SGDLS; CDR2 reads YYNGEE. CDR3 protein: CASSPEGFADTQYF. The CDR3 DNA sequence: TGTGCCAGCAGCCCAGAGGGCTTCGCAGATACGCAGTATTTT. Filled out from reference TRBV9 and TRBJ2-3, the complete variable domain reads DSGVTQTPKHLITATGQRVTLRCSPRSGDLSVYWYQQSLDQGLQFLIQYYNGEERAKGNILERFSAQQFPDLHSELNLSSLELGDSALYFCASSPEGFADTQYFGPGTRLTVL.

J is TRBJ2-5 and V is TRBV24-1, with 10 bases aligning to TRBD1. The CDR3 spans 19 residues. The germline gives CDR1 KGHDR, CDR2 SFDVKD. Germline trimming cut 0 bases from V and 5 bases from J; bases unmatched to any gene: 14. The CDR3: CATSDLLLVGQGSGETQYF. CDR3 DNA: TGTGCCACCAGTGATTTGCTTTTAGTGGGACAGGGGTCGGGGGAGACCCAGTACTTC.

V and J are TRBV19 and TRBJ1-5, with TRBD1 identical over 9 bases. Germline CDR1 and CDR2: LNHDA and SQIVND (reference sequence). V dropped 6 bases and J dropped 6; count of bases not matched to a gene: 15. The CDR3 covers 17 residues. CDR3 protein: CASRTGTGMDSTQPQHF. The CDR3 DNA follows: TGTGCCAGTAGGACCGGGACAGGGATGGATTCGACTCAGCCCCAGCATTTT.

This sequence joins TRBV9 and TRBJ1-1; D is ambiguous. CDR1 is SGDLS and CDR2 is YYNGEE in the germline V gene. V was clipped by 3 bases and J by 4 bases, with 13 bases between them. The CDR3 extends over 14 amino acids. The CDR3 is CASSANVGITEAFF. Written as DNA, the CDR3 is TGTGCCAGCAGCGCAAATGTTGGGATCACTGAAGCTTTCTTT.

The chain carries TRBV18 and TRBJ2-3; the match to TRBD2 covers 12 bases. Losses at the gene ends were 2 bases for V and 0 bases for J; bases not matched to a gene: 6. The CDR3 is made up of 18 amino acids. Germline CDR1 and CDR2: KGHSH and LQKENI. CDR3 nucleotides: TGTGCCAGCTCACCATACCCCGGGACTAGCGGGAGCACAGATACGCAGTATTTT. It codes for CASSPYPGTSGSTDTQYF. Based on the CDR3 plus reference TRBV18 and TRBJ2-3, the full variable domain is NAGVMQNPRHLVRRRGQEARLRCSPMKGHSHVYWYRQLPEEGLKFMVYLQKENIIDESGMPKERFSAEFPKEGPSILRIQQVVRGDSAAYFCASSPYPGTSGSTDTQYFGPGTRLTVL.

V gene TRBV10-3 combines with J gene TRBJ1-5, with D unresolved. This CDR3 spans 13 amino acids. Germline loops: CDR1 ENHRY, CDR2 SYGVKD. V shed 0 bases and J shed 11 bases, with 11 bases lying between them. The DNA for the CDR3 is TGTGCCATCAGTGAGTCCATAGTCAGCGCCCAGCATTTT. It specifies CAISESIVSAQHF.

This chain joins TRBV3-1 (or the pseudogene TRBV3-2) and TRBJ2-2, with TRBD1 matching over 8 bases. The CDR3 has 17 amino acids. V shed 4 bases and J 6 bases; nucleotides not matched to a gene: 13. Germline loops: CDR1 LGHDT, CDR2 YNNKEL (reference sequence). The CDR3 DNA reads TGTGCCAGCAGCCCGGGGACAGGCCCTCCCTTAGCCGGGGAGCTGTTTTTT. It translates to CASSPGTGPPLAGELFF.

As concerns this clone: Other nucleotide sequences from this sample produce the same CDR3. The CDR3 nucleotides are TGTGCCAGCAGCTTAGGGGGCACAGATACGCAGTATTTT. It is translated as CASSLGGTDTQYF. This chain links TRBV7-9 with TRBJ2-3; no firm D call. This CDR3 contains 13 residues. V was pared by 1 base and J by 1 base, with 3 bases between. Germline CDR1 and CDR2: SEHNR and FQNEAQ (reference sequence).

V is TRBV27 and J is TRBJ2-5; D is perhaps TRBD2 (6 bases). Germline CDR1 reads MNHEY; CDR2 reads SMNVEV (reference sequence). CDR3 length: 15 residues. V lost 4 bases and J 1 base, leaving 13 bases between the germline ends. The CDR3 region is CASSSRLASQETQYF. In DNA, the CDR3 is TGTGCCAGCAGTTCTCGCCTAGCGAGCCAAGAGACCCAGTACTTC.

V usage is TRBV5-1 and J usage is TRBJ2-7; D uncertain. In germline, CDR1 is SGHRS, CDR2 YFSETQ. This CDR3 is built from 17 residues. Trimming left V 3 bases short and J 0 bases short, with 19 bases between. The CDR3 loop reads CASSSARFDLSSYEQYF. In DNA, the CDR3 is TGCGCCAGCAGCTCGGCCCGTTTCGACCTTAGCTCCTACGAGCAGTACTTC. The entire variable domain, with the rest obtained from reference TRBV5-1 and TRBJ2-7, is as follows: KAGVTQTPRYLIKTRGQQVTLSCSPISGHRSVSWYQQTPGQGLQFLFEYFSETQRNKGNFPGRFSGRQFSNSRSEMNVSTLELGDSALYLCASSSARFDLSSYEQYFGPGTRLTVT.

The chain employs TRBV9 and TRBJ1-2; 9 bases agree with TRBD1. Trimming at V came to 3 bases and at J to 2 bases, leaving 5 bases not matched to a gene. CDR1 is SGDLS and CDR2 is YYNGEE in the germline V gene. The CDR3 length is 15 residues. The CDR3 here is CASSATGGFNYGYTF. The CDR3, as DNA: TGTGCCAGCAGCGCCACAGGGGGCTTCAACTATGGCTACACCTTC.

This chain joins TRBV7-9 and TRBJ2-1, with 10 bases identical to TRBD1. CDR3 size: 17 residues. After removal of 7 bases from V and 2 bases from J, the junction contained 11 bases not matched to a gene. Germline assignment: CDR1 SEHNR and CDR2 FQNEAQ (reference sequence). The CDR3: CASTPPGTGEPYNEQFF. CDR3 nucleotide sequence: TGTGCCAGCACCCCTCCCGGGACAGGGGAACCCTACAATGAGCAGTTCTTC.

The rearrangement joins TRBV11-2 to TRBJ2-2; 8 bases agree with TRBD2. V dropped 5 bases and J dropped 6; count of bases not matched to a gene: 20. This CDR3 spans 19 amino acids. The V gene's germline CDR1 is SGHAT and CDR2 FQNNGV. The CDR3 sequence is CASSGLTGPSGSNAGELFF. The CDR3 region has the DNA TGTGCCAGCAGCGGGCTAACAGGGCCCAGCGGGAGTAACGCCGGGGAGCTGTTTTTT. The variable domain in full, completed from reference TRBV11-2 and TRBJ2-2, reads EAGVAQSPRYKIIEKRQSVAFWCNPISGHATLYWYQQILGQGPKLLIQFQNNGVVDDSQLPKDRFSAERLKGVDSTLKIQPAKLEDSAVYLCASSGLTGPSGSNAGELFFGEGSRLTVL.

The chain recombines TRBV18 with TRBJ1-5; tentatively, D is TRBD1 (5 bases). There are 15 residues in the CDR3. Germline V gene sequence: CDR1 KGHSH, CDR2 LQKENI. Trimming left V 2 bases short and J 4 bases short, with 12 bases between. The chain's CDR3 is CASSPRGATNQPQHF. CDR3 DNA: TGTGCCAGCTCACCAAGAGGGGCAACAAATCAGCCCCAGCATTTT.